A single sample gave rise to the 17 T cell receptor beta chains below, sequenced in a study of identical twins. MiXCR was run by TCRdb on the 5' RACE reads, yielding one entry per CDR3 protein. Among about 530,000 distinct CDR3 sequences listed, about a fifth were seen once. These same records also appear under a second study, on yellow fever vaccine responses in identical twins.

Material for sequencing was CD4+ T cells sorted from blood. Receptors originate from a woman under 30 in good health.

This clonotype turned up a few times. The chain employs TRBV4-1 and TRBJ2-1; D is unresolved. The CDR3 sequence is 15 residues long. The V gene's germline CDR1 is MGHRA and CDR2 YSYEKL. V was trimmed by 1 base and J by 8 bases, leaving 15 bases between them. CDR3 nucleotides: TGCGCCAGCAGCCAAGTTTTTGGAGTTCCAGATGAGCAGTTCTTC. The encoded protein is CASSQVFGVPDEQFF.

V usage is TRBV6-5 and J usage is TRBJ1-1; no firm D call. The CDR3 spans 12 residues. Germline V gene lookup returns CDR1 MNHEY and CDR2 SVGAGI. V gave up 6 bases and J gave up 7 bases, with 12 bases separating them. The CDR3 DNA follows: TGTGCCAGCAGCCAACGACGGAGTGAAGCTTTCTTT. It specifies CASSQRRSEAFF.

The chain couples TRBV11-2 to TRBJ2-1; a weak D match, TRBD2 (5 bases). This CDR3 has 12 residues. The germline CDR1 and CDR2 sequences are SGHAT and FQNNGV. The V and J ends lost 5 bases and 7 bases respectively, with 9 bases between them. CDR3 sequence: CASSPTGNEQFF. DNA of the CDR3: TGTGCCAGCAGCCCCACGGGGAATGAGCAGTTCTTC. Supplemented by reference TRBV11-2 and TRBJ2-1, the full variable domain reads EAGVAQSPRYKIIEKRQSVAFWCNPISGHATLYWYQQILGQGPKLLIQFQNNGVVDDSQLPKDRFSAERLKGVDSTLKIQPAKLEDSAVYLCASSPTGNEQFFGPGTRLTVL.

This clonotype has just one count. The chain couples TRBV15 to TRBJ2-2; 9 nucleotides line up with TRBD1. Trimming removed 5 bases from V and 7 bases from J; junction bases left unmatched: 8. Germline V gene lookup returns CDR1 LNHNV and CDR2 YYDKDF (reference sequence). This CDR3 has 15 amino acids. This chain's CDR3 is CATSPGTGRSGELFF. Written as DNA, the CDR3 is TGTGCCACCAGCCCTGGGACAGGGAGGAGCGGGGAGCTGTTTTTT.

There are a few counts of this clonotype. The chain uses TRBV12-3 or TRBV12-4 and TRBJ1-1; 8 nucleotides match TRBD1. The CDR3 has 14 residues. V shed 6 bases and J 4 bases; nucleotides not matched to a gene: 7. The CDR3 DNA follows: TGTGCCAGCAGCCCGAACACAGGGGGCACTGAAGCTTTCTTT. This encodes CASSPNTGGTEAFF.

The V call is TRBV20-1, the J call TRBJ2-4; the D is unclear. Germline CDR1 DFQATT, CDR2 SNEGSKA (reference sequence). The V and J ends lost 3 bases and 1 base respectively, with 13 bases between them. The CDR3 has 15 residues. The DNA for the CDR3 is TGCAGTGCTAGGTCGCGACCTGCCGCCAAAAACATTCAGTACTTC. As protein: CSARSRPAAKNIQYF.

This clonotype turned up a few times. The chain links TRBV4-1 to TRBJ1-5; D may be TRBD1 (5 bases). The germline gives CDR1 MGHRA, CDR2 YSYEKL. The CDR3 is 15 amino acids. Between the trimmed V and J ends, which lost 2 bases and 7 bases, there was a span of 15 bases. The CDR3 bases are TGCGCCAGCAGCCAAAACTTCAGGGCGGGACAGCCCCAGCATTTT. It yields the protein CASSQNFRAGQPQHF.

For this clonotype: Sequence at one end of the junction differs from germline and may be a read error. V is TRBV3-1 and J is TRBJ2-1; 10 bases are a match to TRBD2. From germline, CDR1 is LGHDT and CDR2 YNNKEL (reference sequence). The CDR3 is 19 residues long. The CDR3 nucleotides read TGTGCCAGCACCCAAGATAATTATGGTGCTAGCGGGGGTCTCAATGAGCAGTTCTTC. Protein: CASTQDNYGASGGLNEQFF.

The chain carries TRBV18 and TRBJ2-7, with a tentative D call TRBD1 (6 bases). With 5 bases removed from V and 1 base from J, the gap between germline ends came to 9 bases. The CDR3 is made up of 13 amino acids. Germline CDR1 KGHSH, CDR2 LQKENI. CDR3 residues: CASSDDRSYEQYV. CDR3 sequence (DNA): TGTGCCAGCTCAGATGACAGGTCCTACGAGCAGTACGTC.

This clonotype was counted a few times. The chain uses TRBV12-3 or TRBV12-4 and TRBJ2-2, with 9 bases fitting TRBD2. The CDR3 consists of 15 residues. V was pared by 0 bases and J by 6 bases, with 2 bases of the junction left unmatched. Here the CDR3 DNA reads TGTGCCAGCAGTTTAGCGGGGACTAGCTCCGGGGAGCTGTTTTTT. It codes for CASSLAGTSSGELFF.

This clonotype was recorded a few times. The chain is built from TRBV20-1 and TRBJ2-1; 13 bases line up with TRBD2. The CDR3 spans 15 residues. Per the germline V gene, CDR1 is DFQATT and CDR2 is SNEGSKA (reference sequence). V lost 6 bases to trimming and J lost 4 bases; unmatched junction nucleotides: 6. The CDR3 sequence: CSAIRTSGGYNEQFF. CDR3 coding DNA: TGCAGTGCCATCCGGACTAGCGGGGGATACAATGAGCAGTTCTTC.

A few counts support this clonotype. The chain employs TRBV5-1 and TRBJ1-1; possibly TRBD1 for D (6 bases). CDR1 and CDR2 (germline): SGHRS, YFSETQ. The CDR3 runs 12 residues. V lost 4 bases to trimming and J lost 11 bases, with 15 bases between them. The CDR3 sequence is CASSPEQGRAFF. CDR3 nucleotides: TGCGCCAGCAGCCCAGAACAGGGCCGGGCTTTCTTT.

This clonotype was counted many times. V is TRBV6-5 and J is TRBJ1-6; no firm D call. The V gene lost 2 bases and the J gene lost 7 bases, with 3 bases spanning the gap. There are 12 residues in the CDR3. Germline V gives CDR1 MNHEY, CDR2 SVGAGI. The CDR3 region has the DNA TGTGCCAGCAGTTACCCAAATTCACCCCTCCACTTT. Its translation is CASSYPNSPLHF.

The CDR3 here is CASRGRDRRYPYGYTF. The CDR3 nucleotides read TGTGCCAGCAGAGGCAGGGACAGACGATATCCTTATGGCTACACCTTC. The chain is built from TRBV27 and TRBJ1-2, with 7 bases aligning to TRBD1. Germline assignment: CDR1 MNHEY and CDR2 SMNVEV (reference sequence). CDR3 length: 16 residues. V dropped 6 bases and J dropped 5; count of bases not matched to a gene: 15.

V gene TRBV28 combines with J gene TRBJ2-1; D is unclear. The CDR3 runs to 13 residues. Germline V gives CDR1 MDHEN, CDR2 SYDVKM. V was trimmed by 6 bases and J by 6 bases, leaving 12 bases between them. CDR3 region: CASSRQIFNEQFF. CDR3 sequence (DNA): TGTGCCAGCAGCCGCCAGATCTTCAATGAGCAGTTCTTC.

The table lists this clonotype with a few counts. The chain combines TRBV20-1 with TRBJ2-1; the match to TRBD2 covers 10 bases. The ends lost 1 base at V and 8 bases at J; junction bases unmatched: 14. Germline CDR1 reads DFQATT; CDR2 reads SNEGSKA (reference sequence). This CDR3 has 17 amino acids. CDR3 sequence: CSARGTASGRLWDEQFF. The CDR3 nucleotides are TGCAGTGCTAGAGGTACGGCTAGCGGGAGACTGTGGGATGAGCAGTTCTTC.

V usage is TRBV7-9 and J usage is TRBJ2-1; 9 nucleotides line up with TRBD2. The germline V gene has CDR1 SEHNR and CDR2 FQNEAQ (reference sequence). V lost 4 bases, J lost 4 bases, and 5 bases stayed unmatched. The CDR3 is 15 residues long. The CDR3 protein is CASSSAGGWYNEQFF. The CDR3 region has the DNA TGTGCCAGCAGCTCAGCGGGAGGTTGGTACAATGAGCAGTTCTTC.